The 3 T cell receptor beta chains presented below share a single source sample, sequenced in a study of regulatory T cells in long-lasting Graves disease. Indicated time point: newly diagnosed GD, antithyroid drugs for less than 3 months. With RNA extracted from PBMCs as input, the TCR library was made. Assembly of TCR beta libraries relied on iRepertoire HTBI primers together with Arm-PCR of CDR3 regions. TCRdb re-derived calls from the multiplex PCR reads in MiXCR, one entry per CDR3 protein. The sample includes approximately 300,000 distinct CDR3 sequences, 18% of them seen just once. Sequenced here: peripheral blood mononuclear cells (PBMCs), sampled at new diagnosis, from a patient treated with antithyroid drugs. The receptors were sampled from a female donor with Graves disease.

V and J are TRBV14 and TRBJ2-1, with 7 bases that match TRBD2. Germline CDR1 SGHDN, CDR2 FVKESK. This CDR3 is 19 amino acids long. J was trimmed by 1 base and V by 4 bases; bases with no gene match: 16. CDR3 bases: TGTGCCAGCAGCCCCTTCGAGACTAGCAGGCCCAAGTCCTACAATGAGCAGTTCTTC. Translating gives CASSPFETSRPKSYNEQFF.

This clonotype was seen a single time. Compared with germline, one end of the junction differs, possibly owing to a read error. The chain carries TRBV2 and TRBJ2-1, with 12 nucleotides matching TRBD1. Germline V gene data show CDR1 as SNHLY and CDR2 as FYNNEI. The CDR3 runs 15 residues. The CDR3, as DNA: TGTGCCAGCAGTCCGGGACAGGGGGCGTGGAATGGGCAGTTCTTC. Protein sequence: CASSPGQGAWNGQFF.

In this sample, this clonotype turned up many times. The gene calls are TRBV27 and TRBJ2-7; D possibly corresponds to TRBD2 (6 bases). Germline V gene sequence: CDR1 MNHEY, CDR2 SMNVEV (reference sequence). This CDR3 has 14 amino acids. The germline V and J ends were trimmed by 0 bases and 6 bases, with 12 bases remaining between them. In nucleotides, the CDR3 is TGTGCCAGCAGTTTATCGGGGGGAACGGTCGAGCAGTACTTC. Translation gives CASSLSGGTVEQYF.